This T cell receptor beta chain was documented in a study of regulatory dendritic cells for organ transplantation. Findings and caveats of the study: Naive T cells showed high diversity, memory cells less, memory CD8+ least.

Some clones are missing from TCRdb's copy, which holds only in-frame ones; the method was immunoSEQ multiplex PCR. This table has around 29,000 clones, more than 65% appearing once. For this clone: Antigen unknown.

This CDR3 is built from 12 residues. V shed 5 bases and J shed 4 bases, with 8 bases lying between them. The germline V gene encodes CDR1 MNHNY and CDR2 SVGAGI (reference sequence). V is TRBV6-6 and J is TRBJ2-5; D remains unclear. The sequence came from a human donor in good health. The sample was naive CD8+ T cells from blood. The subset is: CD45RA+ naive T cells. CDR3 protein: CASSPLRETQYF. DNA of the CDR3: TGTGCCAGCAGTCCCCTAAGAGAGACCCAGTACTTC.